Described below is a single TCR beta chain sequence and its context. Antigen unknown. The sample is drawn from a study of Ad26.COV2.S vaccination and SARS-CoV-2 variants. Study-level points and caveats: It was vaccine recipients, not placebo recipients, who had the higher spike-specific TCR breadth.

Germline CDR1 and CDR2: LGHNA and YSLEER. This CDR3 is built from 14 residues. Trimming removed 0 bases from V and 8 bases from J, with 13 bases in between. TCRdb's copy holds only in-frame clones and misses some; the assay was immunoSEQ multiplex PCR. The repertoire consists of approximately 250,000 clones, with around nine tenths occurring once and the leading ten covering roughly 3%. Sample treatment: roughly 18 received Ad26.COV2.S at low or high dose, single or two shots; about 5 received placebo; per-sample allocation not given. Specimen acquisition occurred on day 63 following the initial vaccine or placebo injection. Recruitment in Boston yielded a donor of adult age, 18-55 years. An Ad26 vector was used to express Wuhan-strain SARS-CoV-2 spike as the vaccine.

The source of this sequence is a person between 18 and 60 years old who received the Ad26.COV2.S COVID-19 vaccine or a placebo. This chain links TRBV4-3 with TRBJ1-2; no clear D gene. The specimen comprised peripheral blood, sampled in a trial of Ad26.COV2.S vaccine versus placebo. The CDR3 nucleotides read TGCGCCAGCAGCCAAGAACTGGGGTCGCGGGGCTACACCTTC. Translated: CASSQELGSRGYTF.